The sequence of this T cell receptor (beta chain) was determined in a study of shared clonotypes between healthy human individuals. At the level of the study: Donor composition was two women and three men, aged 18 to 49. Three CD4 naive, three CD4 memory, two CD8 naive and one CD8 memory plate were used per donor.

Method: immunoSEQ multiplex PCR; TCRdb's copy keeps in-frame clones and lacks some. The sample holds around 510,000 clones; around 95% are singletons and the top ten take around 0.066%. This CDR3 region has 14 residues. Per the germline V gene, CDR1 is MRHNA and CDR2 is SNTAGT. V dropped 7 bases and J dropped 1; count of bases not matched to a gene: 7. Notes on this clone: The antigen remains unidentified.

Notes on the study in general: Despite large depth, sorted-subset datasets appeared incompletely sequenced.

The donors were adults (healthy and HIV-negative) with no recent acute infections or vaccinations. This chain connects TRBV6-4 to TRBJ2-7, with 7 bases lining up with TRBD1. The sequenced sample was naive CD4+ T cells sorted from blood. Regarding subset: CD45RA+ positively selected. The TCR sequence derives from a woman aged 25 to 45 in good health. The CDR3 spells CASKYTGESYEQYF. CDR3 DNA: TGTGCCAGCAAATACACAGGGGAGTCCTACGAGCAGTACTTC.